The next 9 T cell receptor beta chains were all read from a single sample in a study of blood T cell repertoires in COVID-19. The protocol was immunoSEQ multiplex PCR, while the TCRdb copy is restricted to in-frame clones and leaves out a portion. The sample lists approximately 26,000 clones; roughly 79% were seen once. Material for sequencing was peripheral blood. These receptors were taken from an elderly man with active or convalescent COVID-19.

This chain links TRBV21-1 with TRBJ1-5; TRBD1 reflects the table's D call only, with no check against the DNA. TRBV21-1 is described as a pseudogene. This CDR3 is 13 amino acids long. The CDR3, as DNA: TGTGCCAGCAGCAAAGAGGGGGTTCAGCCCCAGCATTTT. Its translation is CASSKEGVQPQHF.

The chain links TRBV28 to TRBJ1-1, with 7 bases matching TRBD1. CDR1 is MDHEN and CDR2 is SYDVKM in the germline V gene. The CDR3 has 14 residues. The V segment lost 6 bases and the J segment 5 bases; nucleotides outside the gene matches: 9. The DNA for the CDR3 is TGTGCCAGCAGGGAGAGACAGGGAAAAACTGAAGCTTTCTTT. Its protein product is CASRERQGKTEAFF.

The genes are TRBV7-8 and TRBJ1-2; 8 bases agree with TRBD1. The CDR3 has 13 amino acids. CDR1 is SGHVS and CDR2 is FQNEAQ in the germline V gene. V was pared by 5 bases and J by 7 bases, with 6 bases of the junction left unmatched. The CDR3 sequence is CASSPGQGRGYTF. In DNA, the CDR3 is TGTGCCAGCAGCCCCGGACAGGGTCGTGGCTACACCTTC.

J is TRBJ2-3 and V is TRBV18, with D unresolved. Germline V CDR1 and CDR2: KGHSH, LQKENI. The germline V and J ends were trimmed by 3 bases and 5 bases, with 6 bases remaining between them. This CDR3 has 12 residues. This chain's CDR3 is CASSPGQDTQYF. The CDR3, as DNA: TGTGCCAGCTCACCGGGCCAAGATACGCAGTATTTT.

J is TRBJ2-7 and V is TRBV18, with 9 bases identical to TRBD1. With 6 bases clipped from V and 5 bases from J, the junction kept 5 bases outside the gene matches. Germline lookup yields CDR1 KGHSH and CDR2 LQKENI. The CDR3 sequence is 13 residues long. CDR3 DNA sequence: TGTGCCAGCTCGCAAACAGGGGGCCACGAGCAGTACTTC. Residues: CASSQTGGHEQYF.

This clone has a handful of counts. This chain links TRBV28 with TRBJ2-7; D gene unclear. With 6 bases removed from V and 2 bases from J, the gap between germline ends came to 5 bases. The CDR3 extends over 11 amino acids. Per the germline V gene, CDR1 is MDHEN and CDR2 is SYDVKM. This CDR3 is CASSVAYEQYF. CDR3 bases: TGTGCCAGCAGCGTCGCCTACGAGCAGTACTTC.

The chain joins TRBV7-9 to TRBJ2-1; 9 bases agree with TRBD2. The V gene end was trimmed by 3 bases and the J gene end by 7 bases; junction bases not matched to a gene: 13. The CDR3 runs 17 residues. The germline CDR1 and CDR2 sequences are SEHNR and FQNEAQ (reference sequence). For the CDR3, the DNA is TGTGCCAGCAGCTTCACCGGCCGCGGGGGGGCGGGAAATGAGCAGTTCTTC. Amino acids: CASSFTGRGGAGNEQFF.

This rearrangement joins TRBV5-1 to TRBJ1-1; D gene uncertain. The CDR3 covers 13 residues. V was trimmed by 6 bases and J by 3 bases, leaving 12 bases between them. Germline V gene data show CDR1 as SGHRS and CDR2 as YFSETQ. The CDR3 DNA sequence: TGCGCCAGCAAATTCAGGTGGGACACTGAAGCTTTCTTT. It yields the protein CASKFRWDTEAFF.

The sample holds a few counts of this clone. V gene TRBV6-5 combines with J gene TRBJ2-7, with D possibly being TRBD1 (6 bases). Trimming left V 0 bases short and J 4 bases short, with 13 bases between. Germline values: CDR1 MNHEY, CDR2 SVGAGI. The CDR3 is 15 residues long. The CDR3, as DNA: TGTGCCAGCAGTTACTCGAACTCCGGGACATACGAGCAGTACTTC. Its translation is CASSYSNSGTYEQYF.